A single T cell receptor beta chain is shown here with its context. Alongside a J-beta primer mix, a sample-barcoded 5' primer served in a second PCR lasting about 7 to 11 cycles. TCRdb used MiXCR to reprocess the 5' RACE reads, holding one entry per CDR3 protein. The table has 850,000 to 1,100,000 distinct CDR3 sequences, around two fifths seen once. The CDR3 is 15 residues long. The germline V and J ends were trimmed by 2 bases and 2 bases, with 10 bases remaining between them. CDR1 and CDR2 from the germline V gene are MGHRA and YSYEKL. The data originate from a study of blood T cells in healthy people across ages. Total RNA, at least 6 micrograms per sample, came from PBMCs.

The receptor was derived from a young man in good health. Sample: blood. This chain links TRBV4-1 with TRBJ1-3; no definite D call. CDR3 protein: CASSQPIRPGNTIYF. The CDR3 coding sequence is TGCGCCAGCAGCCAACCCATACGACCTGGAAACACCATATATTTT.